These T cell receptor beta chains were read from a single sample in a study of blood T cell repertoires in COVID-19. Data came from immunoSEQ multiplex PCR; TCRdb stores just in-frame clones and leaves some out. This sample has some 210,000 clones, with around 80% found just once. The sequenced sample was peripheral blood. The receptors here all came from a human donor in a cohort sampled during active COVID-19. Both conserved end residues are part of each CDR3. The order of the fields is V gene, D gene, clone size, J gene, CDR3 length, CDR3 protein, CDR3 DNA. A D gene is named only where the DNA matches it firmly. Clone size, where shown, is once, few, many, or a class for clones that have expanded.

>TRBV5-6|.|few|TRBJ1-4|14
CASSFSGVNEKLFF
TGTGCCAGCAGCTTTTCAGGGGTTAATGAAAAACTGTTTTTT
>TRBV4-2|.|few|TRBJ1-5|16
CASSQEGDMVQQPQHF
TGTGCCAGCAGCCAAGAAGGGGATATGGTCCAACAGCCCCAGCATTTT
>TRBV6-5|.|.|TRBJ1-6|14
CASSYRGRNSPLHF
TGTGCCAGCAGTTACAGGGGTCGGAATTCACCCCTCCACTTT
>TRBV27|.|.|TRBJ1-3|17
CASSSLKTANLGNTIYF
TGTGCCAGCAGTTCACTCAAGACAGCAAACCTAGGGAACACCATATATTTT
>TRBV27|.|.|TRBJ2-2|15
CASSLGRENTGELFF
TGTGCCAGCAGTTTGGGGCGGGAGAACACCGGGGAGCTGTTTTTT
>TRBV7-3|.|.|TRBJ2-3|14
CASSFAGTTDTQYF
TGTGCCAGCTCTTTCGCGGGGACCACAGATACGCAGTATTTT
>TRBV5-1|.|.|TRBJ1-2|14
CASSLGEGGYGYTF
TGCGCCAGCAGCTTGGGGGAAGGAGGGTATGGCTACACCTTC
>TRBV5-1|.|.|TRBJ2-2|14
CASSVVVVSGELFF
TGCGCCAGCAGCGTTGTTGTCGTGTCTGGGGAGCTGTTTTTT
>TRBV7-2|TRBD1|.|TRBJ1-5|17
CASSLEGDSSLNQPQHF
TGTGCCAGCAGTCTAGAGGGGGACAGTTCCCTCAATCAGCCCCAGCATTTT
>TRBV7-9|.|.|TRBJ2-1|13
CASSFRGGGGMFF
TGTGCCAGCAGCTTCCGAGGAGGTGGCGGGATGTTCTTC
>TRBV4-1|TRBD1|.|TRBJ1-1|13
CASSQDLTGIAFF
TGCGCCAGCAGCCAAGACCTGACAGGGATAGCTTTCTTT
>TRBV6-5|.|.|TRBJ1-6|13
CASRGGLNSPLHF
TGTGCCAGCAGGGGCGGACTTAATTCACCCCTCCACTTT
>TRBV7-8|.|.|TRBJ2-3|13
CASSLDVEDTQYF
TGTGCCAGCAGCTTAGACGTAGAGGATACGCAGTATTTT
>TRBV27|TRBD2|once|TRBJ2-1|18
CASSTALAGVRSANEQFF
TGTGCCAGCAGTACAGCACTAGCGGGAGTGAGGTCGGCCAATGAGCAGTTCTTC
>TRBV6-5|.|.|TRBJ2-6|13
CASADSGANVLTF
TGTGCCAGTGCGGACTCTGGGGCCAACGTCCTGACTTTC
>TRBV3-1/TRBV3-2|.|.|TRBJ1-2|15
CASSQETGVGAGYTF
TGTGCCAGCAGCCAAGAGACAGGAGTGGGGGCTGGCTACACCTTC
>TRBV4-1|.|.|TRBJ2-3|17
CASSQVDQGTRTDTQYF
TGCGCCAGCAGCCAAGTCGACCAGGGGACCCGCACAGATACGCAGTATTTT
>TRBV5-8|.|.|TRBJ1-1|15
CASSLNRFNNTEAFF
TGTGCCAGCAGCTTAAATAGATTTAATAACACTGAAGCTTTCTTT
>TRBV19|.|.|TRBJ2-5|12
CASASGMETQYF
TGTGCCAGTGCCTCGGGGATGGAGACCCAGTACTTC
>TRBV28|TRBD1|.|TRBJ2-7|15
CASSASGTGAYEQYF
TGTGCCAGCAGCGCCTCCGGGACAGGGGCCTACGAGCAGTACTTC
>TRBV30|.|.|TRBJ1-1|13
CARMGRSNTEAFF
TGTGCCCGGATGGGGCGCAGCAACACTGAAGCTTTCTTT
>TRBV30|TRBD1|.|TRBJ2-1|13
CAWSVGQYNEQFF
TGTGCCTGGAGTGTGGGACAGTACAATGAGCAGTTCTTC
>TRBV2|.|.|TRBJ2-1|10
CASGQYEQFF
TGTGCCAGCGGTCAGTATGAGCAGTTCTTC
>TRBV6-6|.|once|TRBJ1-5|16
CASSFGTPTSNQPQHF
TGTGCCAGCAGTTTCGGGACACCTACTAGCAATCAGCCCCAGCATTTT
>TRBV10-3|.|.|TRBJ1-3|13
CAISRVTGNTIYF
TGTGCCATCTCGAGGGTTACTGGAAACACCATATATTTT
>TRBV18|.|.|TRBJ2-1|15
CASSPSGGTYNEQFF
TGTGCCAGCTCACCCTCCGGCGGGACCTACAATGAGCAGTTCTTC
>TRBV29-1|TRBD2|once|TRBJ2-7|14
CSVRSGRSSYEQYF
TGCAGCGTTCGTAGCGGGAGGAGCTCCTACGAGCAGTACTTC
>TRBV5-1|.|few|TRBJ2-1|12
CASSFPSNEQFF
TGCGCCAGCAGCTTCCCCAGTAATGAGCAGTTCTTC
>TRBV10-2|TRBD1|once|TRBJ2-5|14
CASSRDRGRGVQYF
TGCGCCAGCAGCCGAGACAGGGGGAGGGGGGTCCAGTACTTC
>TRBV11-1|TRBD1|.|TRBJ2-2|16
CASSARQGRVPGELFF
TGTGCCAGCAGCGCCCGACAGGGGAGAGTCCCCGGGGAGCTGTTTTTT
>TRBV11-2|.|.|TRBJ2-5|16
CASSLSRDHGGETQYF
TGTGCCAGCAGCTTATCCAGGGACCACGGAGGGGAGACCCAGTACTTC
>TRBV2|.|.|TRBJ2-7|13
CASIGAVGFEQYF
TGTGCCAGCATTGGGGCGGTCGGGTTCGAGCAGTACTTC
>TRBV5-5|.|.|TRBJ2-2|15
CASSLVAGNTGELFF
TGTGCCAGCAGCTTGGTTGCGGGGAACACCGGGGAGCTGTTTTTT
>TRBV29-1|.|.|TRBJ2-5|14
CSVGFRQIQETQYF
TGCAGCGTTGGATTTAGACAGATCCAAGAGACCCAGTACTTC
>TRBV2|.|.|TRBJ2-3|12
CASSVGAASHYF
TGTGCCAGCAGTGTGGGGGCGGCTAGCCATTATTTT
>TRBV5-6|.|.|TRBJ2-5|13
CASSLVAQETQYF
TGTGCCAGCAGCTTGGTGGCTCAAGAGACCCAGTACTTC
>TRBV18|.|few|TRBJ1-1|13
CASSPQSNTEAFF
TGTGCCAGCTCACCCCAGTCGAACACTGAAGCTTTCTTT
>TRBV10-3|.|.|TRBJ1-3|12
CAISADKNTIYF
TGTGCCATCAGTGCAGACAAAAACACCATATATTTT
>TRBV12-5|TRBD1|.|TRBJ1-3|19
CASAGIRRVGLGQGNTIYF
TGTGCTAGTGCCGGTATTAGGAGAGTTGGCCTGGGACAGGGAAACACCATATATTTT
>TRBV15|.|once|TRBJ1-4|12
CATSKTGEKLFF
TGTGCCACCAGCAAGACAGGTGAAAAACTGTTTTTT
>TRBV29-1|.|.|TRBJ1-2|15
CSPSLVQSAGYGYTF
TGCAGCCCTTCCCTAGTTCAGTCAGCCGGATATGGCTACACCTTC
>TRBV12-3/TRBV12-4|.|.|TRBJ1-1|12
CASSLGWPEAFF
TGTGCCAGCAGTTTAGGGTGGCCTGAAGCTTTCTTT
>TRBV5-6|.|.|TRBJ1-4|15
CASSQFQGLNEKLFF
TGTGCCAGCAGCCAGTTTCAGGGATTGAATGAAAAACTGTTTTTT
>TRBV6-5|.|.|TRBJ2-5|14
CASSYSYGQETQYF
TGTGCCAGCAGTTACTCCTATGGCCAAGAGACCCAGTACTTC
>TRBV7-8|.|many|TRBJ2-1|18
CASSLQVSVAAPENEQFF
TGTGCCAGCAGCTTACAGGTTTCGGTGGCCGCCCCGGAAAATGAGCAGTTCTTC
>TRBV6-6|.|.|TRBJ1-1|14
CASIKLAGNTEAFF
TGTGCCAGCATCAAGTTGGCAGGGAACACTGAAGCTTTCTTT
>TRBV18|.|.|TRBJ1-1|13
CASSPQSSREAFF
TGTGCCAGCTCACCACAGAGTTCACGAGAAGCTTTCTTT
>TRBV19|TRBD1|.|TRBJ2-7|14
CASSPRQGRYEQYF
TGTGCCAGTAGTCCCCGACAGGGCAGGTACGAGCAGTACTTC
>TRBV18|.|once|TRBJ1-1|14
CASSPFATNTEAFF
TGTGCCAGCTCACCGTTCGCTACCAACACTGAAGCTTTCTTT
>TRBV10-1|.|.|TRBJ1-1|19
CASRGLRGGAGTTNTEAFF
TGCGCCAGCAGAGGCTTAAGGGGCGGGGCGGGGACTACTAACACTGAAGCTTTCTTT